A few counts support the clone carrying this T cell receptor beta chain. The antigen is not known. Each CDR3 protein gets one entry after TCRdb re-called the 5' RACE reads with MiXCR. Of 250,000 to 300,000 distinct CDR3 sequences listed, around 15% are singletons. These data come from a study of T-cell memory formation after mild COVID-19. Study details: Each donor largely had its own TCR clusters.

Overall study findings and caveats: Among contracting clones, CD4+ were mainly CM/EM and CD8+ enriched in EMRA.

The clonotype originates from a man younger than 35 who had mild COVID-19 (a few samples of this study predate the infection). Cell type and time point are not known. The sample was PBMCs or a T cell subset sorted from them (not recorded which).

The CDR3 is CASSAQGISGELFF. The CDR3 nucleotides are TGTGCCAGCAGCGCACAGGGGATCTCCGGGGAGCTGTTTTTT. The chain has TRBV6-1 and TRBJ2-2; TRBD1 matches at 7 bases. Germline CDR1 is MNHNS and CDR2 is SASEGT. The CDR3 extends over 14 amino acids. The J segment lost 6 bases and the V segment lost 6 bases, leaving 7 bases of the junction unmatched.